This TCR beta chain was captured in a study of OX40 agonist ivuxolimab in advanced cancers. Sequencing used immunoSEQ multiplex PCR; TCRdb keeps in-frame clones, though not all of them. The sample has around 39,000 clones; roughly 81% are singletons. Germline V gene sequence: CDR1 LNHNV, CDR2 YYDKDF (reference sequence). The CDR3 extends over 13 amino acids. Trimming removed 5 bases from V and 10 bases from J, with 15 bases in between. The source of this sequence is an adult with an advanced solid tumor such as melanoma, head and neck, liver or kidney cancer. Sequencing used CD4+ or CD8+ T cells sorted from blood, obtained in a trial of the OX40 agonist ivuxolimab. The chain has TRBV15 and TRBJ2-1, with D maybe TRBD1 (5 bases). CDR3 sequence (DNA): TGTGCCACCAGCTCGCGGTCCTGGGGCGAGCAGTTCTTC. It yields the protein CATSSRSWGEQFF.